This TCR beta chain was sequenced in a study of CD8 T cells in ankylosing spondylitis. Findings of the study overall: Disease-linked clones were reportedly significantly enriched in matched ankylosing spondylitis synovial fluid.

Each CDR3 protein gets one entry after TCRdb re-called the 5' RACE reads with MiXCR. The sample has 150,000 to 200,000 distinct CDR3 sequences, 15% to 20% seen once. V lost 5 bases and J 0 bases, leaving 11 bases between the germline ends. CDR3 length equals 15 residues. Ten or more counts support this clonotype. Antigen: not known. This receptor was obtained from a male donor with ankylosing spondylitis or in good health (not recorded which). The chain has TRBV12-3 or TRBV12-4 and TRBJ1-5, with D perhaps TRBD1 (5 bases). The sample consisted of blood, either unsorted or a sorted T cell fraction (not recorded which). In nucleotides, the CDR3 is TGTGCCAGCAGTGCCCGACAGAATAGCAATCAGCCCCAGCATTTT. This codes for CASSARQNSNQPQHF.